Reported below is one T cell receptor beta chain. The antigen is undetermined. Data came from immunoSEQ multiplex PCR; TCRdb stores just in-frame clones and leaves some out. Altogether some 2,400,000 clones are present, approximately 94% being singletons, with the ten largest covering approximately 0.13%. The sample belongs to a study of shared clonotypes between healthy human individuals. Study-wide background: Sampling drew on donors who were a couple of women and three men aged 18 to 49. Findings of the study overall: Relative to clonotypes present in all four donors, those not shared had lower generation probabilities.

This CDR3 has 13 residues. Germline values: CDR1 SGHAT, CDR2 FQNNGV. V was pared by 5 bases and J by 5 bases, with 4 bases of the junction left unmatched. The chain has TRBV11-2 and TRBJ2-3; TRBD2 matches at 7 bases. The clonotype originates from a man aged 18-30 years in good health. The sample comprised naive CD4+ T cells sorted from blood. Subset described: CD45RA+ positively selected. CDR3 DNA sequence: TGTGCCAGCAGCAGTCAGCGGGGAGATACGCAGTATTTT. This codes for CASSSQRGDTQYF. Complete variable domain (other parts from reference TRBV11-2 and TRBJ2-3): EAGVAQSPRYKIIEKRQSVAFWCNPISGHATLYWYQQILGQGPKLLIQFQNNGVVDDSQLPKDRFSAERLKGVDSTLKIQPAKLEDSAVYLCASSSQRGDTQYFGPGTRLTVL.